This T cell receptor beta chain is from a study of shared clonotypes between healthy human individuals. Study-wide results and caveats: Apart from blood, nothing was sampled; tissue repertoires likely differ. In general, naive subsets displayed greater estimated richness than memory subsets did.

On this clone: Its matching antigen is unknown.

CDR1 and CDR2 from the germline V gene are SGHRS and YFSETQ. The germline V and J ends were trimmed by 1 base and 5 bases, with 12 bases remaining between them. CDR3 size: 15 residues. TCRdb's copy holds only in-frame clones and misses some; the assay was immunoSEQ multiplex PCR. The data show about 960,000 clones, approximately 80% seen once. Sequencing input: memory CD4+ T cells sorted from blood. Subset reported: CD45RA-negative fraction. The chain carries TRBV5-1 and TRBJ1-4; D may be TRBD1 (6 bases). This clonotype was obtained from a man younger than 35 in good health. The DNA of the CDR3 is TGCGCCAGCAGCTTGCCTGAGACAGGCAATGAAAAACTGTTTTTT. It yields the protein CASSLPETGNEKLFF.